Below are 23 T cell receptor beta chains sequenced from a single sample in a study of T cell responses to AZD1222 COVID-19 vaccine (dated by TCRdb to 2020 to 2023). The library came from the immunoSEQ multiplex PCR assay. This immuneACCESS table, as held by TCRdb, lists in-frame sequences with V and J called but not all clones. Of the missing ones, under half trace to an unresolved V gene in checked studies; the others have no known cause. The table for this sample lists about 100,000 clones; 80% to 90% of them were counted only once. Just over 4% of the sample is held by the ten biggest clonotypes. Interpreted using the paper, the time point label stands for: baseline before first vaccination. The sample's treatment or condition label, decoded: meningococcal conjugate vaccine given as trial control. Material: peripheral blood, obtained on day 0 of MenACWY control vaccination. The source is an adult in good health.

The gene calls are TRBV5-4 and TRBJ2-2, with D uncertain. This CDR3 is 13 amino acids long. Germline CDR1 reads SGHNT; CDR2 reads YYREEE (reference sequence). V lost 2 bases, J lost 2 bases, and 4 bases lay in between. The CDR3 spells CASSFRNTGELFF. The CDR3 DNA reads TGTGCCAGCAGCTTCCGCAACACCGGGGAGCTGTTTTTT.

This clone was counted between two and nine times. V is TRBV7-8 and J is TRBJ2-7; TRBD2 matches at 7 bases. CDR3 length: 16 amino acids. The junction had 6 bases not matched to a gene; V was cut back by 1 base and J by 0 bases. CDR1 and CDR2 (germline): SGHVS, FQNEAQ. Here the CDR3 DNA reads TGTGCCAGCAGCTTAGGAGGGACGGGGGGCTCCTACGAGCAGTACTTC. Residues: CASSLGGTGGSYEQYF.

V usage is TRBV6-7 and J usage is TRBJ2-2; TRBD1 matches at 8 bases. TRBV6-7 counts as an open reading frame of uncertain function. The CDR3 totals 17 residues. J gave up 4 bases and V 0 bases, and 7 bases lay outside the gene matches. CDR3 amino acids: CASSYSGQGVGTGELFF. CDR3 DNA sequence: TGTGCCAGCAGTTACTCCGGACAGGGAGTTGGCACCGGGGAGCTGTTTTTT.

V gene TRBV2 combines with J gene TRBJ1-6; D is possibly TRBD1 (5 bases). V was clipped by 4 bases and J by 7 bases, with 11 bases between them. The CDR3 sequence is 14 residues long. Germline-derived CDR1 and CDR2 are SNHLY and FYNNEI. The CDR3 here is CASSARGRNSPLHF. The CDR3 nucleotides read TGTGCCAGCAGTGCAAGGGGACGCAATTCACCCCTCCACTTT.

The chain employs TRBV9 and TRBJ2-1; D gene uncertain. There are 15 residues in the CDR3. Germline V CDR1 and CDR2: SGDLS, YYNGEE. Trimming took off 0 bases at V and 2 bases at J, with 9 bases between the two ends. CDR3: CASSVVSGPYNEQFF. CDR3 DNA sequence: TGTGCCAGCAGCGTAGTCTCGGGCCCCTACAATGAGCAGTTCTTC.

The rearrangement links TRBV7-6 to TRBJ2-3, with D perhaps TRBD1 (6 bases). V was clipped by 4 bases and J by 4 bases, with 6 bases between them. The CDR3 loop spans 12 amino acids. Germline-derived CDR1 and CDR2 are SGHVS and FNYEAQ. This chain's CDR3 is CASSYRADTQYF. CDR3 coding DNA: TGTGCCAGCAGCTACAGGGCAGATACGCAGTATTTT.

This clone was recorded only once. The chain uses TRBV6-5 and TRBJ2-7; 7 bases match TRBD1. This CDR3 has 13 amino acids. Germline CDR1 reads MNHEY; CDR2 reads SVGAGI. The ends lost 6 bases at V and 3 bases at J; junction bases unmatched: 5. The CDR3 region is CASSVDRDYEQYF. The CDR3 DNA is TGTGCCAGCAGCGTCGACAGGGACTACGAGCAGTACTTC.

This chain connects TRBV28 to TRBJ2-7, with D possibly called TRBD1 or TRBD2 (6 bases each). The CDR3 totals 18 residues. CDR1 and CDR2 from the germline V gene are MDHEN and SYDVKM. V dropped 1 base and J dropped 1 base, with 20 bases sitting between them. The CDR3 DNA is TGTGCCAGCAGTTTATCTTTTCTCGGGTCGGGGGCATCCTACGAGCAGTACTTC. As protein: CASSLSFLGSGASYEQYF.

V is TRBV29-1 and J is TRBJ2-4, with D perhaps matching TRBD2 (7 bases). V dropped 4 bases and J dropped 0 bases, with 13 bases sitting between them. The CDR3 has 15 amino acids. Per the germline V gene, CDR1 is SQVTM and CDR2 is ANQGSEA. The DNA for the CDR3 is TGCAGCGTTGTGGCGGGGGCTAGAGCCAAAAACATTCAGTACTTC. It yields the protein CSVVAGARAKNIQYF. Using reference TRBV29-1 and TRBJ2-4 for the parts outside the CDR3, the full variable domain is SAVISQKPSRDICQRGTSLTIQCQVDSQVTMMFWYRQQPGQSLTLIATANQGSEATYESGFVIDKFPISRPNLTFSTLTVSNMSPEDSSIYLCSVVAGARAKNIQYFGAGTRLSVL.

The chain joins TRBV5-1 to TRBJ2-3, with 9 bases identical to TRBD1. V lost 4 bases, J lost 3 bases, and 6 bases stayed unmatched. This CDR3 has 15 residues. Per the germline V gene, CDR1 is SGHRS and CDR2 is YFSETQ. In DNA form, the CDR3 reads TGCGCCAGCAGCCGACAGGGGGATCGGACAGATACGCAGTATTTT. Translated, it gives CASSRQGDRTDTQYF.

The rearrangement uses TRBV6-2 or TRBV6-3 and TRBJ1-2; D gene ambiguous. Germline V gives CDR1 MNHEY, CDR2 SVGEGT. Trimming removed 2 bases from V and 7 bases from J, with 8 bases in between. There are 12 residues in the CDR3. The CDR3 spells CASSYGVRGYTF. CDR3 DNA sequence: TGTGCCAGCAGTTACGGGGTGCGTGGCTACACCTTC.

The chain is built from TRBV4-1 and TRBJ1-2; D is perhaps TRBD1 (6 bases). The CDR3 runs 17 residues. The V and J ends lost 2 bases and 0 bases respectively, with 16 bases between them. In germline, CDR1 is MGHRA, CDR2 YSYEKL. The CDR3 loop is CASSQQLQGPANYGYTF. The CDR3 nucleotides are TGCGCCAGCAGCCAACAATTACAGGGACCAGCTAACTATGGCTACACCTTC.

The CDR3 DNA follows: TGTGCCAGCAGCTTGACCGGGACGGACTCCTACGAGCAGTACTTC. This encodes CASSLTGTDSYEQYF. This chain uses TRBV11-2 with TRBJ2-7; the D gene could be TRBD1 or TRBD2 (5 bases each). The V end was cut by 3 bases, the J end by 0 bases, with 12 bases between. The V gene's germline CDR1 is SGHAT and CDR2 FQNNGV. The CDR3 runs to 15 residues.

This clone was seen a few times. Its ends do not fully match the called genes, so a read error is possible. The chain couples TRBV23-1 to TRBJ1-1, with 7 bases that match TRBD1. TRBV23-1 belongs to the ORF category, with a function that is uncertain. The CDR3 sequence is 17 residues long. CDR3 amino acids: CASSQWGEGATNTEAFF. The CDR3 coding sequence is TGCGCCAGCAGCCAATGGGGGGAGGGGGCAACGAACACTGAAGCTTTCTTT.

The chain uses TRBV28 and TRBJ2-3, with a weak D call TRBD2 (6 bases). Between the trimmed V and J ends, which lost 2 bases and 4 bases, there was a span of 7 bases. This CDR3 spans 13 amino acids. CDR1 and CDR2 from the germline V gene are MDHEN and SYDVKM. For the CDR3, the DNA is TGTGCCAGCAGTTTAACTAGCCCAGATACGCAGTATTTT. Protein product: CASSLTSPDTQYF.

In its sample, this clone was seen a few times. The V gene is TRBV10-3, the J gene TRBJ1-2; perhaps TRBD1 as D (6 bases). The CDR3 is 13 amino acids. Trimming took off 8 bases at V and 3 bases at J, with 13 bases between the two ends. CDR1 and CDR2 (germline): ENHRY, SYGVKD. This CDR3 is CAIGRGQDYGYTF. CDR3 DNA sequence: TGTGCCATCGGTCGGGGGCAGGACTATGGCTACACCTTC.

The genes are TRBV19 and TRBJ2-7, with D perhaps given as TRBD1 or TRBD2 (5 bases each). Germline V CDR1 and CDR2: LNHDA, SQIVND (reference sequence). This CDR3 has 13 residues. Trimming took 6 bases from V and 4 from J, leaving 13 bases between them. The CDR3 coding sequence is TGTGCCAGTAGCCCTGGGACGGAATACGAGCAGTACTTC. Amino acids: CASSPGTEYEQYF.

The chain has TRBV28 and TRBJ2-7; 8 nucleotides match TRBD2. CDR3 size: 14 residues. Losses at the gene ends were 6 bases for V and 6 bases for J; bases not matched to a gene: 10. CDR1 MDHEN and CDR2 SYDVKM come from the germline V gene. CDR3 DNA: TGTGCCAGCAGAAGTGAGGGCGGGAGGTTCGAGCAGTACTTC. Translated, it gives CASRSEGGRFEQYF.

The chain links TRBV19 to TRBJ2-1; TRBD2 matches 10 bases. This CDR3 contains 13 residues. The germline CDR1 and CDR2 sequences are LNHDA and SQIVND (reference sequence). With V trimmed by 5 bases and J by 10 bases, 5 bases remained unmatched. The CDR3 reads CASSSKTSGEQFF. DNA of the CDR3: TGTGCCAGTAGTTCCAAGACTAGCGGGGAGCAGTTCTTC.

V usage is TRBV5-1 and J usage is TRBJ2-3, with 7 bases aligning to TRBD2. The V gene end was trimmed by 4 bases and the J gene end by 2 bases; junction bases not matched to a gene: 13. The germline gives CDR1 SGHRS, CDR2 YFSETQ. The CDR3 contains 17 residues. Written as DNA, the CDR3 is TGCGCCAGCAGCATCAGCCACCGCGGGGGTCCCACAGATACGCAGTATTTT. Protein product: CASSISHRGGPTDTQYF.

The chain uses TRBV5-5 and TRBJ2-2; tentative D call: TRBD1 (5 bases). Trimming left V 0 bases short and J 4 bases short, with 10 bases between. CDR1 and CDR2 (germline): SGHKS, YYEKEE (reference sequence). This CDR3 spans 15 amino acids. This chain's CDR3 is CASSLARVRTGELFF. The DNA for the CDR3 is TGTGCCAGCAGCTTGGCCAGGGTTCGCACCGGGGAGCTGTTTTTT.

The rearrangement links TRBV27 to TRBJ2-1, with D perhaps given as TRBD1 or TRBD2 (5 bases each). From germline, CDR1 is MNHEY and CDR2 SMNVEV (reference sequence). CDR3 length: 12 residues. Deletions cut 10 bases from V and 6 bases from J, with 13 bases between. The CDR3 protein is CATGRGSNEQFF. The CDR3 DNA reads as TGTGCCACAGGACGGGGCAGCAATGAGCAGTTCTTC.

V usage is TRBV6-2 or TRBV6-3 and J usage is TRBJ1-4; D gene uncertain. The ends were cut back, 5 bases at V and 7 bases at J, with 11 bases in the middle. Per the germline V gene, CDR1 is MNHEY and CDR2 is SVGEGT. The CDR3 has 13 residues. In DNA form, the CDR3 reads TGTGCCAGCAGTCGCGGGCTGGGTGAAAAACTGTTTTTT. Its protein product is CASSRGLGEKLFF.